This TCR beta chain was documented in a study of blood T cell repertoires in COVID-19. CDR3 length equals 13 residues. The V gene's germline CDR1 is SNHLY and CDR2 FYNNEI. V shed 4 bases and J 6 bases; nucleotides not matched to a gene: 2. The data were produced by immunoSEQ multiplex PCR, yet TCRdb's version contains in-frame clones alone and is incomplete. Of around 100,000 clones in the sample, roughly 88% were seen once. This receptor was obtained from a woman in her fifties or sixties with acute or convalescent COVID-19. The sample taken for sequencing was peripheral blood. The V and J genes are TRBV2 and TRBJ2-2; 7 positions agree with TRBD1. The CDR3 protein is CASSVRGPGELFF. The CDR3 DNA is TGTGCCAGCAGTGTAAGGGGGCCCGGGGAGCTGTTTTTT.